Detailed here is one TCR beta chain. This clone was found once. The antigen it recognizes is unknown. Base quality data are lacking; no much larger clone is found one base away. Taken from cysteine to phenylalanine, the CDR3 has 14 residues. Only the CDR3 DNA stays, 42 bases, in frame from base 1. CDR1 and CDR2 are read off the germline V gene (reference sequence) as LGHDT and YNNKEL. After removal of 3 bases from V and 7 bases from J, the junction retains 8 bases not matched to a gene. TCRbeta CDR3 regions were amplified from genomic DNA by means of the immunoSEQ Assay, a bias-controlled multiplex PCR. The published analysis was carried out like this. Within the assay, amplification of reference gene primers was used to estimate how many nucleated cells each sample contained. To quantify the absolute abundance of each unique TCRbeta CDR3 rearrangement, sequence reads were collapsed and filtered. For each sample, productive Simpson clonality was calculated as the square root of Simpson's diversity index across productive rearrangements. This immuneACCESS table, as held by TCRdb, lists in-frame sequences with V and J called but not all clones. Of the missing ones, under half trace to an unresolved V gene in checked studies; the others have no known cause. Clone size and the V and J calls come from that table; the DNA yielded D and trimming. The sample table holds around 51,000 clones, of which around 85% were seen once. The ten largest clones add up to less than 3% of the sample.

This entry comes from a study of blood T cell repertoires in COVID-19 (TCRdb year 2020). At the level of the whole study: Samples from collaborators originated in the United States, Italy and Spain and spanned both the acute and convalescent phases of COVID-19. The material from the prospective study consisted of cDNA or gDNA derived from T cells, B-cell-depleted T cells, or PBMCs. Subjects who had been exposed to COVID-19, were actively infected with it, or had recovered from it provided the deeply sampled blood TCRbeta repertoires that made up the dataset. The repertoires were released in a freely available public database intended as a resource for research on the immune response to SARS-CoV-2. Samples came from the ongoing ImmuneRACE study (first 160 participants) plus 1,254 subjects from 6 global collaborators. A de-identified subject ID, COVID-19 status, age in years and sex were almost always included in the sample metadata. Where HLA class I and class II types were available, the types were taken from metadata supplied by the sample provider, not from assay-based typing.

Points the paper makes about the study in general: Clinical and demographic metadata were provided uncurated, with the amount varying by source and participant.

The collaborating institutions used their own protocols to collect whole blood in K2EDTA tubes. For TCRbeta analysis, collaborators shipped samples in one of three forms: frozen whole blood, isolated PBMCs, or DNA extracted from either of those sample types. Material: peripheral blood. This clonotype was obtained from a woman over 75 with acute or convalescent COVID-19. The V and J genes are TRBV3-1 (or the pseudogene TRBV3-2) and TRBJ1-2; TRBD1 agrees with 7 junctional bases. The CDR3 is CASSHSTGNPGYTF. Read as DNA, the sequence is TGTGCCAGCAGCCATTCGACAGGGAACCCTGGCTACACCTTC.